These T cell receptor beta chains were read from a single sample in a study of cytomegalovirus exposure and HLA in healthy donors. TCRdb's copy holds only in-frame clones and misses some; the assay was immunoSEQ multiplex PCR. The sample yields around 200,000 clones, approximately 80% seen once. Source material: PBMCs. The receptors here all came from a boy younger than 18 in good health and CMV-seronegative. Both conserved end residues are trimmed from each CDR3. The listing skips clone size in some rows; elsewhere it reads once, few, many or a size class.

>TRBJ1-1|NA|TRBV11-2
ASSSQGMNTEAF
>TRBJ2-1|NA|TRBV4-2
ASSLQVNEQF
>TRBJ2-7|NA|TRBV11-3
ASSLGLAGEQY
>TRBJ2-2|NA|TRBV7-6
ASSLAPNRRGGDTGELF
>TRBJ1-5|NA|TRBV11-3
ASSLAWQGSQPQH
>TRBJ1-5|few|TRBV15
ATSRSGTGASNQPQH
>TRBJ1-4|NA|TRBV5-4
ASSLGQGVNEKLF
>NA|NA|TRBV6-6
ASSSRDSSYEQY
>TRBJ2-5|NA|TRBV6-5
ASSPEGETQY
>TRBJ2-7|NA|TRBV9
ASSVREGGGAYEQY
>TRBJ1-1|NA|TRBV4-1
ASSHGRPEAF
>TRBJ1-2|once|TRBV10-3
AISGDQGGGYT
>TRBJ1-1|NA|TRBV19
ASSIDREDTEAF
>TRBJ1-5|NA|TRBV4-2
ASSQDLQGHQPQH
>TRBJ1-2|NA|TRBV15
ATSREIRQDYGYT
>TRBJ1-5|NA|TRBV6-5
ASSYSEGNQPQH
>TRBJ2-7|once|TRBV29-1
SPTGPYEQY
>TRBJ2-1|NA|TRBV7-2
ASSLRGRESSYNEQF
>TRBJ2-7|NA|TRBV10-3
AISDGDRGPGNYEQY
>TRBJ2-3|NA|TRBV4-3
ASSQEGASGSGSDTQY
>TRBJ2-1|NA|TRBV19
ASTDPGGAWEQF
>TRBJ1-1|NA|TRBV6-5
ASTYGQRFMNTEAF
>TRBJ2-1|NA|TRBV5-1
ASSFDRYYNEQF
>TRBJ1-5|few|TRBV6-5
ASSYSQVDQPQH
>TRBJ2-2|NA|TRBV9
ASSGGGFAGELF
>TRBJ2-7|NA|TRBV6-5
ASSASQGNEQY
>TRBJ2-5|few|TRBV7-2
ASSFGPLQETQY
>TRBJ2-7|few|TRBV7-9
ASSSGLAGTSYEQY
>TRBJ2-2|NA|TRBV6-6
ASSYRGGVNTGELF
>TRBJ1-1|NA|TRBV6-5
ASSGTAGGEAF
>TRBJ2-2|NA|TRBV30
AWSGRHRVPNTGELF
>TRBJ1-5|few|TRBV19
ASWSGQGYQPQH
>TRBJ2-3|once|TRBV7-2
ASSSIAGGPGDTQY